This TCR beta chain was sequenced for a study of OX40 agonist ivuxolimab in advanced cancers. Findings and limits, study-wide: It was not determined which antigens were specifically recognized by the peripheral T cells that had undergone clonal expansion. People who partly responded at 0.1-3.0 mg/kg had some of the least clonal expansion seen.

This CDR3 region has 15 residues. V gave up 6 bases and J gave up 5 bases; unmatched junction bases: 12. The V gene's germline CDR1 is MNHEY and CDR2 SVGAGI. A note on this clone: The antigen remains unidentified.

Using immunoSEQ multiplex PCR, the repertoire was profiled, and TCRdb retains in-frame clones only, with some absent. Here the sample spans under 90,000 clones, approximately 85% being singletons. The sequencing here drew on CD4+ or CD8+ T cells sorted from blood, taken in a trial of the OX40 agonist ivuxolimab. V usage is TRBV6-5 and J usage is TRBJ2-7; 8 bases match TRBD1. The origin of this receptor is an adult with an advanced solid tumor such as melanoma, head and neck, liver or kidney cancer. CDR3 sequence reads: CASSNRQGLADEQYF. The CDR3 DNA is TGTGCCAGCAGCAACCGACAGGGGCTGGCGGACGAGCAGTACTTC.